These 14 T cell receptor beta chains were all obtained from the same sample, sequenced in a study of T cell responses to AZD1222 COVID-19 vaccine. Method: immunoSEQ multiplex PCR; TCRdb's copy keeps in-frame clones and lacks some. Altogether 90,000 to 140,000 clones are present, roughly nine tenths being singletons, with the ten largest covering 35% to 50%. The sequencing here drew on peripheral blood, taken 28 days after the second AZD1222 dose. These receptor sequences come from an adult who received the AZD1222 COVID-19 vaccine.

The chain has TRBV15 and TRBJ2-3; 10 nucleotides match TRBD2. The CDR3 spans 19 residues. Germline CDR1 LNHNV, CDR2 YYDKDF (reference sequence). With 0 bases clipped from V and 2 bases from J, the junction kept 11 bases outside the gene matches. The CDR3 spells CATSRDGGLSGRATDTQYF. The DNA of the CDR3 is TGTGCCACCAGCAGAGATGGGGGGTTGAGCGGGAGGGCCACAGATACGCAGTATTTT.

The V call is TRBV6-5, the J call TRBJ1-6; D is possibly TRBD1 (5 bases). Germline V gene sequence: CDR1 MNHEY, CDR2 SVGAGI. CDR3 length equals 14 residues. V lost 2 bases and J lost 5, with 7 bases in between. CDR3 sequence (DNA): TGTGCCAGCAGTTACGGGGCAGATAATTCACCCCTCCACTTT. Its translation is CASSYGADNSPLHF.

V gene TRBV19 combines with J gene TRBJ1-5, with D tentatively TRBD1 (5 bases). The V and J ends lost 3 bases and 1 base respectively, with 7 bases between them. CDR1 is LNHDA, CDR2 SQIVND, per germline (reference sequence). This CDR3 is 14 amino acids long. The CDR3 DNA is TGTGCCAGTAGTATTTGGGGGAGCAATCAGCCCCAGCATTTT. Its translation is CASSIWGSNQPQHF. Looking up the rest from reference TRBV19 and TRBJ1-5 gives the full variable domain: DGGITQSPKYLFRKEGQNVTLSCEQNLNHDAMYWYRQDPGQGLRLIYYSQIVNDFQKGDIAEGYSVSREKKESFPLTVTSAQKNPTAFYLCASSIWGSNQPQHFGDGTRLSIL.

The V and J genes are TRBV10-2 and TRBJ2-5; tentatively, D is TRBD1 (5 bases). V lost 1 base, J lost 4 bases, and 22 bases lay in between. This CDR3 comprises 18 residues. Germline V CDR1 and CDR2: WSHSY, SAAADI. The CDR3 loop is CASSEFTVEGLGAETQYF. The CDR3 bases are TGCGCCAGCAGTGAGTTCACGGTGGAAGGGCTTGGGGCAGAGACCCAGTACTTC.

The J gene is TRBJ2-7, the V gene TRBV9, with TRBD1 matching over 7 bases. J was trimmed by 3 bases and V by 2 bases; bases with no gene match: 11. The CDR3 covers 16 residues. Per the germline V gene, CDR1 is SGDLS and CDR2 is YYNGEE. The CDR3 sequence: CASSVLGQILDYEQYF. The CDR3 DNA is TGTGCCAGCAGCGTGCTGGGACAGATCCTCGACTACGAGCAGTACTTC.

The gene calls are TRBV5-6 and TRBJ2-1; D is uncertain. V gave up 1 base and J gave up 5 bases, with 7 bases separating them. The CDR3 contains 13 residues. Germline CDR1 is SGHDT and CDR2 is YYEEEE. CDR3 bases: TGTGCCAGCAGCTTGCAGCGTAACAATGAGCAGTTCTTC. This gives the protein CASSLQRNNEQFF.

This clone was found once. The genes are TRBV4-1 and TRBJ2-1; 16 positions agree with TRBD2. Germline V gene lookup returns CDR1 MGHRA and CDR2 YSYEKL. V shed 4 bases and J 5 bases; nucleotides not matched to a gene: 8. There are 18 residues in the CDR3. CDR3 sequence reads: CASSPGLAGGTRHNEQFF. In DNA, the CDR3 is TGCGCCAGCAGCCCGGGACTAGCGGGAGGGACCCGACACAATGAGCAGTTCTTC.

This clone has a single count. V is TRBV4-2 and J is TRBJ2-3; no reliable D call. This CDR3 spans 13 amino acids. CDR1 is LGHNA and CDR2 is YNFKEQ in the germline V gene. Trimming left V 0 bases short and J 6 bases short, with 7 bases between. CDR3 in DNA: TGTGCCAGCAGCCAAGATTTGACCGATACGCAGTATTTT. Translation: CASSQDLTDTQYF.

This clone was seen a few times. This chain joins TRBV7-2 and TRBJ2-1; 8 bases line up with TRBD2. J gave up 7 bases and V 3 bases, and 8 bases lay outside the gene matches. This CDR3 comprises 15 residues. Germline loops: CDR1 SGHTA, CDR2 FQGNSA. The CDR3, as DNA: TGTGCCAGCAGCTTCACAGCGGGAGCGAGAAATGAGCAGTTCTTC. It is translated as CASSFTAGARNEQFF.

The J gene is TRBJ1-1, the V gene TRBV3-1 (or the pseudogene TRBV3-2); TRBD1 agrees at 7 bases. Germline V gene sequence: CDR1 LGHDT, CDR2 YNNKEL (reference sequence). V shed 5 bases, J shed 2 bases, and the junction held 8 bases outside the gene matches. This CDR3 region has 15 residues. CDR3 residues: CASSYGTAANTEAFF. DNA for the CDR3: TGTGCCAGCAGCTATGGGACAGCCGCTAACACTGAAGCTTTCTTT.

V and J are TRBV5-6 and TRBJ2-7, with 10 bases matching TRBD1. With 0 bases clipped from V and 2 bases from J, the junction kept 2 bases outside the gene matches. Germline values: CDR1 SGHDT, CDR2 YYEEEE. This CDR3 contains 15 residues. The CDR3 sequence: CASSLVGTGAYEQYF. DNA for the CDR3: TGTGCCAGCAGCTTGGTCGGGACAGGGGCCTACGAGCAGTACTTC.

The chain is built from TRBV7-3 and TRBJ2-7, with D perhaps matching TRBD1 (5 bases). Germline CDR1 reads SGHTA; CDR2 reads FQGTGA. CDR3 length: 14 amino acids. The V end lost 2 bases, the J end lost 5 bases, and 13 bases lay between the germline ends. CDR3 DNA sequence: TGTGCCAGCAGCTTAGGGCAGGGCCAGAACGAGCAGTACTTC. This codes for CASSLGQGQNEQYF.

This clone showed up just a few times. The chain couples TRBV5-1 to TRBJ2-5; TRBD1 matches at 10 bases. Germline CDR1 and CDR2: SGHRS and YFSETQ. There are 16 residues in the CDR3. V lost 1 base to trimming and J lost 1 base; unmatched junction nucleotides: 4. For the CDR3, the DNA is TGCGCCAGCAGCTTGCGGACAGGGGGGTCCCAAGAGACCCAGTACTTC. Translated, it gives CASSLRTGGSQETQYF.

This sequence joins TRBV6-4 and TRBJ2-7; perhaps D is TRBD1 or TRBD2 (5 bases each). Between the trimmed V and J ends, which lost 4 bases and 5 bases, there was a span of 21 bases. The CDR3 totals 16 residues. Germline V lookup: CDR1 MRHNA, CDR2 SNTAGT. CDR3 nucleotide sequence: TGTGCCAGCAGTGCTCAGCCGGGACCGACGTCCAACGAGCAGTACTTC. Protein product: CASSAQPGPTSNEQYF.